This T cell receptor (beta chain) was identified during a study of CD4 and CD8 cells across lung adenocarcinoma regions. Germline CDR1 is MNHNS and CDR2 is SASEGT. This CDR3 has 15 residues. Trimming cost V 7 bases and J 2 bases; bases outside gene matches: 10. Localized lung adenocarcinoma, a non-small cell lung cancer, affected the donors. TCRdb called the PCR reads again in MiXCR, with one record for every CDR3 protein. Of 9,500 to 11,000 distinct CDR3 sequences listed, approximately 50% are singletons. This clonotype was sampled from a male donor with lung adenocarcinoma. The CD4 and CD8 labels of this study may be unreliable. The V call is TRBV6-1, the J call TRBJ2-7; 8 bases are a match to TRBD2. Sequencing was carried out using CD8+ T cells from the margin of a lung tumor. The CDR3, as DNA: TGTGCCAGCACTCTTGTTTGGACTAGCACCTACGAGCAGTACTTC. Translation: CASTLVWTSTYEQYF.